The 27 T cell receptor beta chains listed next were all sequenced from one sample in a study of T-cell reconstitution after alpha-beta-depleted transplantation in children. A TCRbeta library incorporating unique molecular identifiers was prepared. MiXCR, applied by TCRdb to the PCR reads, yields one record per CDR3 protein. The repertoire holds around 490,000 distinct CDR3 sequences, over 9.5% seen once, with 14% in the top ten. The material sequenced was PBMCs, mostly from graft donor cells, taken 180 days after TCRalphabeta/CD19-depleted stem cell transplant. These receptor sequences come from a female patient aged 2-9 years who had a stem cell transplant for aplastic anemia, so the T cells may come from the graft donor.

The sample holds a few counts of this clonotype. The chain joins TRBV12-3 or TRBV12-4 to TRBJ2-1; D assignment may be TRBD1 or TRBD2 (6 bases each). With 5 bases removed from V and 5 bases from J, the gap between germline ends came to 10 bases. The CDR3 covers 13 residues. CDR3 nucleotide sequence: TGTGCCAGCAGTCAGAGGGGGGACAATGAGCAGTTCTTC. Its protein is CASSQRGDNEQFF.

This clonotype was seen ten or more times. The rearrangement joins TRBV28 to TRBJ2-1, with D unresolved. The CDR3 is made up of 15 amino acids. V lost 4 bases and J lost 0, with 10 bases in between. CDR1 and CDR2 (germline): MDHEN, SYDVKM. The CDR3 loop is CASSSVFSSYNEQFF. As DNA, the CDR3 is TGTGCCAGCAGTTCGGTTTTCAGCTCCTACAATGAGCAGTTCTTC.

In its sample, this clonotype was seen a few times. The chain couples TRBV4-1 to TRBJ1-5; tentative D call: TRBD1 (5 bases). Germline-derived CDR1 and CDR2 are MGHRA and YSYEKL. V dropped 1 base and J dropped 0 bases, with 19 bases sitting between them. The CDR3 is 19 amino acids. The CDR3 nucleotides are TGCGCCAGCAGCCAAGGGGACGGCCGTGACCTTTATAGCAATCAGCCCCAGCATTTT. The encoded protein is CASSQGDGRDLYSNQPQHF.

The V and J genes are TRBV4-3 and TRBJ1-2; 12 nucleotides line up with TRBD1. CDR1 and CDR2 (germline): LGHNA, YSLEER. The CDR3 has 20 amino acids. J lost 4 bases, V lost 0 bases, and 15 bases had no gene match. The CDR3 DNA reads as TGCGCCAGCAGCCAAGATCGGGGAGGGGACAGGGGGCGTCTCCCCTATGGCTACACCTTC. The encoded protein is CASSQDRGGDRGRLPYGYTF.

The chain uses TRBV12-3 or TRBV12-4 and TRBJ2-4; perhaps TRBD2 as D (6 bases). The CDR3 sequence is 16 residues long. With 3 bases removed from V and 0 bases from J, the gap between germline ends came to 12 bases. The CDR3 DNA follows: TGTGCCAGCAGTTTCGGGGGACGGCTAGCCAAAAACATTCAGTACTTC. Its protein product is CASSFGGRLAKNIQYF.

In its sample, this clonotype was seen a few times. J is TRBJ1-1 and V is TRBV6-5, with TRBD1 matching over 8 bases. CDR3 length: 14 residues. Germline V gene lookup returns CDR1 MNHEY and CDR2 SVGAGI. V lost 2 bases, J lost 4 bases, and 3 bases stayed unmatched. CDR3 residues: CASSYVTGGTEAFF. CDR3 in DNA: TGTGCCAGCAGTTACGTTACAGGGGGCACTGAAGCTTTCTTT.

This clonotype was picked up many times. The chain has TRBV9 and TRBJ2-7; D gene ambiguous. The CDR3 is made up of 13 amino acids. In germline, CDR1 is SGDLS, CDR2 YYNGEE. Deletions cut 0 bases from V and 3 bases from J, with 7 bases between. CDR3 protein: CASSVGLDYEQYF. The CDR3 DNA is TGTGCCAGCAGCGTAGGTCTCGACTACGAGCAGTACTTC.

Only a few counts were recorded for this clonotype. The CDR3 sequence: CSVGSGQGYGYTF. The CDR3 DNA reads TGCAGCGTTGGGTCGGGACAGGGCTATGGCTACACCTTC. The J gene is TRBJ1-2, the V gene TRBV29-1; 9 bases match TRBD1. V shed 4 bases and J 4 bases; nucleotides not matched to a gene: 4. This CDR3 comprises 13 residues. Looked up from germline, CDR1 is SQVTM and CDR2 is ANQGSEA.

In its sample, this clonotype was seen a few times. The V and J genes are TRBV19 and TRBJ2-7; 12 bases agree with TRBD1. The CDR3 length is 15 residues. V trimming: 6 bases; J trimming: 4 bases; junction bases outside the gene matches: 7. CDR1 is LNHDA, CDR2 SQIVND, per germline (reference sequence). The CDR3 DNA reads TGTGCCAGTAGCACGGCGGGACAGGGGGCTTACGAGCAGTACTTC. Translation gives CASSTAGQGAYEQYF.

This clonotype appeared many times. In DNA, the CDR3 is TGCGCCAGCAGCGAAGGGACTAGCTACGAGCAGTACGTC. Protein sequence: CASSEGTSYEQYV. The chain couples TRBV5-1 to TRBJ2-7, with TRBD2 identical over 8 bases. This CDR3 comprises 13 residues. Germline loops: CDR1 SGHRS, CDR2 YFSETQ. V lost 4 bases and J lost 3; bases outside the gene matches: 3.

This clonotype was found many times. J is TRBJ2-1 and V is TRBV27; 7 nucleotides align to TRBD1. This CDR3 has 14 residues. Trimming took 5 bases from V and 7 from J; bases not matched to a gene: 8. Germline values: CDR1 MNHEY, CDR2 SMNVEV (reference sequence). CDR3 coding DNA: TGTGCCAGCAGTACCCTGGACAGGCGGAATGAGCAGTTCTTC. As protein: CASSTLDRRNEQFF.

The chain combines TRBV7-3 with TRBJ2-1, with D uncertain. V lost 5 bases, J lost 5 bases, and 13 bases lay in between. The CDR3 loop spans 14 amino acids. Per germline, CDR1 SGHTA and CDR2 FQGTGA. The CDR3 is CASSQPGVHNEQFF. Written as DNA, the CDR3 is TGTGCCAGCAGCCAGCCTGGCGTTCACAATGAGCAGTTCTTC.

This clonotype came up a few times. The genes are TRBV15 and TRBJ2-1; no clear D. This CDR3 region has 11 residues. Germline CDR1 is LNHNV and CDR2 is YYDKDF (reference sequence). Trimming removed 2 bases at V and 4 bases at J, with 0 bases between. CDR3 in amino acids: CATSRYNEQFF. DNA of the CDR3: TGTGCCACCAGCAGATACAATGAGCAGTTCTTC.

The genes are TRBV5-6 and TRBJ2-1; TRBD2 matches 9 bases. Per germline, CDR1 SGHDT and CDR2 YYEEEE. This CDR3 is 15 amino acids long. The V and J ends lost 3 bases and 10 bases, in that order; junction bases with no gene match: 11. Here the CDR3 reads CASSYPGLARWEQFF. CDR3 DNA sequence: TGTGCCAGCAGCTATCCGGGACTAGCACGGTGGGAGCAGTTCTTC.

Note on this clonotype: Just one base apart from a much larger clone, this may be a read error. The chain carries TRBV15 and TRBJ2-3; D remains unclear. Trimming left V 0 bases short and J 3 bases short, with 4 bases between. CDR1 is LNHNV and CDR2 is YYDKDF in the germline V gene (reference sequence). This CDR3 has 13 amino acids. Here the CDR3 reads CATSRDWTDTQYF. CDR3 DNA: TGTGCCACCAGCAGAGATTGGACAGATACGCAGTATTTT.

The chain uses TRBV19 and TRBJ2-2, with a tentative D call TRBD1 (5 bases). This CDR3 spans 17 amino acids. V gave up 5 bases and J gave up 4 bases, with 20 bases separating them. Germline V gene sequence: CDR1 LNHDA, CDR2 SQIVND (reference sequence). CDR3 residues: CASSWVFRESFTGELFF. The CDR3 region has the DNA TGTGCCAGTAGTTGGGTCTTCAGGGAATCTTTCACCGGGGAGCTGTTTTTT.

This clonotype was counted between two and nine times. J is TRBJ2-7 and V is TRBV6-2 or TRBV6-3; 8 bases fit TRBD1. V lost 7 bases and J lost 7; bases outside the gene matches: 12. CDR1 is MNHEY and CDR2 is SVGEGT in the germline V gene. This CDR3 spans 14 amino acids. Here the CDR3 DNA reads TGTGCCAGCATTAGTAGGGACAGGCTGCGGGAGCAGTACGTC. Amino acids: CASISRDRLREQYV.

This clonotype occurred many times. The chain employs TRBV7-9 and TRBJ2-7; tentatively, D is TRBD2 (5 bases). CDR1 is SEHNR and CDR2 is FQNEAQ in the germline V gene (reference sequence). CDR3 length equals 14 residues. V lost 3 bases and J 5 bases, leaving 14 bases between the germline ends. Written as DNA, the CDR3 is TGTGCCAGCAGCTTGCCCACAGAGGGTGACGAGCAGTACTTC. Translating it yields CASSLPTEGDEQYF.

This clonotype was seen more than once but under ten times. The rearrangement links TRBV7-2 to TRBJ2-2, with D unclear. CDR1 SGHTA and CDR2 FQGNSA come from the germline V gene. The V gene lost 0 bases and the J gene lost 4 bases, with 12 bases spanning the gap. This CDR3 has 16 amino acids. CDR3 sequence reads: CASSLADLKRTGELFF. DNA for the CDR3: TGTGCCAGCAGCTTAGCGGACCTAAAACGCACCGGGGAGCTGTTTTTT.

This chain uses TRBV9 with TRBJ2-1, with D hard to call. Trimming cost V 2 bases and J 10 bases, with 13 bases left between them. The CDR3 covers 13 residues. Per germline, CDR1 SGDLS and CDR2 YYNGEE. The DNA of the CDR3 is TGTGCCAGCAGCGTTATATTAGGACCAGAGCAGTTCTTC. Protein: CASSVILGPEQFF.

V gene TRBV7-9 combines with J gene TRBJ2-3; TRBD1 agrees at 7 bases. Germline V lookup: CDR1 SEHNR, CDR2 FQNEAQ (reference sequence). Trimming removed 2 bases from V and 0 bases from J; junction bases left unmatched: 5. The CDR3 is made up of 16 amino acids. The CDR3: CASSLQGTASTDTQYF. The DNA for the CDR3 is TGTGCCAGCAGCTTACAAGGGACAGCCAGCACAGATACGCAGTATTTT.

This clonotype has just a few counts. The chain recombines TRBV7-9 with TRBJ2-1; 8 positions match TRBD1. Germline V gives CDR1 SEHNR, CDR2 FQNEAQ (reference sequence). The CDR3 totals 14 residues. J gave up 6 bases and V 8 bases, and 9 bases lay outside the gene matches. CDR3 DNA sequence: TGTGCCAGCCGAACGGGACAGGTCATCAATGAGCAGTTCTTC. Protein product: CASRTGQVINEQFF.

This clonotype was seen a few times. This chain joins TRBV12-3 or TRBV12-4 and TRBJ1-3, with D unclear. This CDR3 is 14 amino acids long. The V end lost 3 bases, the J end lost 0 bases, and 6 bases lay between the germline ends. The CDR3 DNA follows: TGTGCCAGCAGTTTTTACAGCTCTGGAAACACCATATATTTT. Protein: CASSFYSSGNTIYF.

This clonotype appeared a few times. V and J are TRBV7-2 and TRBJ1-5; tentatively, D is TRBD1 (5 bases). This CDR3 is 13 amino acids long. Per germline, CDR1 SGHTA and CDR2 FQGNSA. CDR3 nucleotide sequence: TGTTTCCAGTTCGACGGGGGGGGTCAGCCCCAGCATTTT. It specifies CFQFDGGGQPQHF.

This clonotype came up many times. V usage is TRBV4-1 and J usage is TRBJ1-5; D not resolved. Deletions cut 0 bases from V and 4 bases from J, with 7 bases between. The CDR3 has 14 residues. Germline V gene data show CDR1 as MGHRA and CDR2 as YSYEKL. The DNA of the CDR3 is TGCGCCAGCAGCCAAGACGGCAAGAATCAGCCCCAGCATTTT. Protein: CASSQDGKNQPQHF.

This clonotype was counted a few times. The chain uses TRBV15 and TRBJ2-2, with D perhaps matching TRBD2 (5 bases). V dropped 5 bases and J dropped 1 base, with 14 bases sitting between them. Looked up from germline, CDR1 is LNHNV and CDR2 is YYDKDF (reference sequence). The CDR3 runs 16 residues. The CDR3 loop is CATSLQAVKNTGELFF. CDR3 in DNA: TGTGCCACCAGCTTACAAGCGGTAAAGAACACCGGGGAGCTGTTTTTT.

This clonotype was seen ten or more times. The chain employs TRBV20-1 and TRBJ2-1, with TRBD2 matching 8 bases. V lost 3 bases to trimming and J lost 5 bases; unmatched junction nucleotides: 0. The CDR3 extends over 12 amino acids. CDR1 and CDR2 from the germline V gene are DFQATT and SNEGSKA (reference sequence). CDR3 DNA: TGCAGTGCTAGCGGGAGGGACAATGAGCAGTTCTTC. Its translation is CSASGRDNEQFF.